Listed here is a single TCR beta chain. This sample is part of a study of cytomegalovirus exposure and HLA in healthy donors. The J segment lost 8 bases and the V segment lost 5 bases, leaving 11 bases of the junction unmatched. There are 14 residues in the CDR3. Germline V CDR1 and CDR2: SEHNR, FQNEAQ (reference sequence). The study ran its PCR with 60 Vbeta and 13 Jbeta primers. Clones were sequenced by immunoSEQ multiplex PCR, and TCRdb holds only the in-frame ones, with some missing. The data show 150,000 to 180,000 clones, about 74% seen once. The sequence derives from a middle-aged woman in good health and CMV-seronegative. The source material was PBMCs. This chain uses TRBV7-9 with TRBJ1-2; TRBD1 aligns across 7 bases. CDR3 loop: CASSPGQPTGGYTF. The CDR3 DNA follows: TGTGCCAGCAGCCCGGGACAGCCGACGGGAGGCTACACCTTC. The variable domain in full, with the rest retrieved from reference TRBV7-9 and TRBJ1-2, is DTGVSQNPRHKITKRGQNVTFRCDPISEHNRLYWYRQTLGQGPEFLTYFQNEAQLEKSRLLSDRFSAERPKGSFSTLEIQRTEQGDSAMYLCASSPGQPTGGYTFGSGTRLTVV.